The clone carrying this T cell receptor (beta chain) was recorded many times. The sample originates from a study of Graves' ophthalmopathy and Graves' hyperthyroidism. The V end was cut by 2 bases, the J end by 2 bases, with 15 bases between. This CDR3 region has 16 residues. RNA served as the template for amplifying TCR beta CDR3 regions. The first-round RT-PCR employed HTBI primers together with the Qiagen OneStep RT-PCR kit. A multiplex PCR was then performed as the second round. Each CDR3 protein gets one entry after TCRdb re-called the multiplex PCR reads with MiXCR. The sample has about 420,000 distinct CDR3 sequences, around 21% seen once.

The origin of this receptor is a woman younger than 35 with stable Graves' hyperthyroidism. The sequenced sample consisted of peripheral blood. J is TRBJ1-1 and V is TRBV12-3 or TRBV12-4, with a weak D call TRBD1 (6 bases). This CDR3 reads CASSLSQGMGNTEAFF. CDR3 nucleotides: TGTGCCAGCAGTTTATCACAGGGAATGGGTAACACTGAAGCTTTCTTT.